At least ten counts were recorded for the clone carrying this T cell receptor (beta chain). TCR beta CDR3 regions were amplified from RNA transcripts. The HTBI primer set drove a first-round RT-PCR of the TCR CDR3. TCRdb used MiXCR to reprocess the multiplex PCR reads, holding one entry per CDR3 protein. The repertoire has 550,000 to 700,000 distinct CDR3 sequences, 35% to 55% of them found once; the top ten carry 15% to 20%. Patients were excluded because of uncontrolled infection, other autoimmune disease, pregnancy or lactation. The data belong to a study of T cells in Graves' hyperthyroidism and ophthalmopathy. The specimen was peripheral blood or thyroid tissue (not recorded which). The receptor was isolated from an adult woman with Graves' disease, either hyperthyroidism or ophthalmopathy (not recorded which).

The CDR3 nucleotides are TGCGCCAGCAGCCTTACAGGTGTTGGGGAAAAACTGTTTTTT. Protein: CASSLTGVGEKLFF. The J gene is TRBJ1-4, the V gene TRBV5-1, with a weak D call TRBD1 (5 bases). CDR3 length equals 14 residues. Germline CDR1 reads SGHRS; CDR2 reads YFSETQ. V lost 4 bases to trimming and J lost 8 bases, with 15 bases between them.